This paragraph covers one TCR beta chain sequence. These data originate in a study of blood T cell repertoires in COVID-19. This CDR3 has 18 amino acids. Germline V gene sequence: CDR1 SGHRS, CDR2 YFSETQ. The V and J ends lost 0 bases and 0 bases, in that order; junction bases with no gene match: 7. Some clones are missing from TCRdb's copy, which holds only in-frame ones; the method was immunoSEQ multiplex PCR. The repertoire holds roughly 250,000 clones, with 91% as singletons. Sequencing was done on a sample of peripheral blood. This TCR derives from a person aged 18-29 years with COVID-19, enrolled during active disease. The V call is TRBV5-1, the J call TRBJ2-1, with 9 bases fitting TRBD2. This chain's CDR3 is CASSLGLAGPSSYNEQFF. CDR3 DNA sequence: TGCGCCAGCAGCTTGGGGCTAGCGGGGCCGAGCTCCTACAATGAGCAGTTCTTC. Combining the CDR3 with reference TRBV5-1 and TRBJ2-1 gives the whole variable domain KAGVTQTPRYLIKTRGQQVTLSCSPISGHRSVSWYQQTPGQGLQFLFEYFSETQRNKGNFPGRFSGRQFSNSRSEMNVSTLELGDSALYLCASSLGLAGPSSYNEQFFGPGTRLTVL.